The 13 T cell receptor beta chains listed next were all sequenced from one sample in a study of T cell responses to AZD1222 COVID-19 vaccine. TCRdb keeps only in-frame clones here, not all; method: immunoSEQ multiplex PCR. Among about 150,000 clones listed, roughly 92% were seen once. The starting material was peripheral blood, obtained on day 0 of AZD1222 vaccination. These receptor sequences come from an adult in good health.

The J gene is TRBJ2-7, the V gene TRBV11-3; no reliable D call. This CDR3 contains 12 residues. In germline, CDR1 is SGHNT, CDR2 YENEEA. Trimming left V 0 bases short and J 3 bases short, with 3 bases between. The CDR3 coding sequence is TGTGCCAGCAGCTTAGACGGCTACGAGCAGTACTTC. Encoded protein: CASSLDGYEQYF.

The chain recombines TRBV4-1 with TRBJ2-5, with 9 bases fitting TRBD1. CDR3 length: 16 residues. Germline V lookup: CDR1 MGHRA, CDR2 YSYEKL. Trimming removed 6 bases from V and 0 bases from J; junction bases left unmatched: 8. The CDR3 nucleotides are TGCGCCAGCAGACAGGGGGCGACCCTCAACCAAGAGACCCAGTACTTC. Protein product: CASRQGATLNQETQYF.

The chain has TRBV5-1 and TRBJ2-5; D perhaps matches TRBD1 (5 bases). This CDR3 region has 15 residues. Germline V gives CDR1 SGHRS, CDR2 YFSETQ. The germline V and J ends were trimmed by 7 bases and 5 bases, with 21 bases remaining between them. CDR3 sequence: CASGKDSSSRETQYF. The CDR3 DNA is TGCGCCAGCGGGAAAGACAGTTCCTCGCGGGAGACCCAGTACTTC.

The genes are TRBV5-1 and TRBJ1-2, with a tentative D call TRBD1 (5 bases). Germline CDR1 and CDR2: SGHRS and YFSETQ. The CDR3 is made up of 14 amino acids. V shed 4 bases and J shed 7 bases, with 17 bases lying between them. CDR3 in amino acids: CASSLGDSRGGYTF. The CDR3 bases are TGCGCCAGCAGCCTAGGCGACAGTCGCGGTGGCTACACCTTC.

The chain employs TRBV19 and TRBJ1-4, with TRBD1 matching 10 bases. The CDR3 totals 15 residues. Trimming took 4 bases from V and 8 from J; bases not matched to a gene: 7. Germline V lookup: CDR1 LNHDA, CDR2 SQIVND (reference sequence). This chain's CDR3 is CASSTTGGRGEKLFF. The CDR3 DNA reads TGTGCCAGTAGTACGACAGGGGGCAGGGGAGAAAAACTGTTTTTT.

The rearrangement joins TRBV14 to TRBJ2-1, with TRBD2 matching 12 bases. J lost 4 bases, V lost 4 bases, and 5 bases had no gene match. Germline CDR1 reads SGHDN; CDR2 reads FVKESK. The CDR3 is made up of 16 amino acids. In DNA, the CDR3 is TGTGCCAGCAGCCCTCTAGCGGGAGGGGAATACAATGAGCAGTTCTTC. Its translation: CASSPLAGGEYNEQFF.

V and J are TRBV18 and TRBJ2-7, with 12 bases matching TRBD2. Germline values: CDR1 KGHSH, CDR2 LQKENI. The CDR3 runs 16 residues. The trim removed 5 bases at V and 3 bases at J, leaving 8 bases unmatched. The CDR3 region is CASSSPGTSGFYEQYF. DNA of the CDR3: TGTGCCAGCTCATCGCCGGGGACTAGCGGGTTCTACGAGCAGTACTTC.

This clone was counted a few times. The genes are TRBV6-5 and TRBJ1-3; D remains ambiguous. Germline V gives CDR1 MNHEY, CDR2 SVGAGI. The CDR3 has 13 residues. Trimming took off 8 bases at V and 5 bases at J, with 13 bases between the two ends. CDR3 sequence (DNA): TGTGCCAGCCGGGAGGGCAGAAGAAACACCATATATTTT. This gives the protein CASREGRRNTIYF.

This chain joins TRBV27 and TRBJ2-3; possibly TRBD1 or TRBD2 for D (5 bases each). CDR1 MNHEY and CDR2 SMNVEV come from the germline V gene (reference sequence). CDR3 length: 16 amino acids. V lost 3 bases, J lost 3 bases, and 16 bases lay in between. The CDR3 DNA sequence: TGTGCCAGCAGTTTGGGGGTTGAGGAGCGAACAGATACGCAGTATTTT. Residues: CASSLGVEERTDTQYF.

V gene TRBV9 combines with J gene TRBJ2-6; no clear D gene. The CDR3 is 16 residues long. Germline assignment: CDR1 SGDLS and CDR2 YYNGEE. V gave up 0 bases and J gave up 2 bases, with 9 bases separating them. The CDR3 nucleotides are TGTGCCAGCAGCGTAGCGGGCATACCTGGGGCCAACGTCCTGACTTTC. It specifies CASSVAGIPGANVLTF. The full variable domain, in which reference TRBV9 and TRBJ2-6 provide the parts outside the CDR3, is DSGVTQTPKHLITATGQRVTLRCSPRSGDLSVYWYQQSLDQGLQFLIQYYNGEERAKGNILERFSAQQFPDLHSELNLSSLELGDSALYFCASSVAGIPGANVLTFGAGSRLTVL.

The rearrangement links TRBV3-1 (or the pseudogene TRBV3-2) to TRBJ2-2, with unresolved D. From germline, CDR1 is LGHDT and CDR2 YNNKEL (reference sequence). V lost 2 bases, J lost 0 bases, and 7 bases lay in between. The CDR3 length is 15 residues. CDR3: CASSQQTPNTGELFF. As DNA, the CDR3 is TGTGCCAGCAGCCAACAGACACCGAACACCGGGGAGCTGTTTTTT.

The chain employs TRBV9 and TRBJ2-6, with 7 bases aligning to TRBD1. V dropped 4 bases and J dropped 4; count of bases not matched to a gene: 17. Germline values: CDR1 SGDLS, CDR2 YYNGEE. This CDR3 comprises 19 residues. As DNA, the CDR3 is TGTGCCAGCAGCACACAAAGGACAGGATACTCCTCAGGGGCCAACGTCCTGACTTTC. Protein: CASSTQRTGYSSGANVLTF. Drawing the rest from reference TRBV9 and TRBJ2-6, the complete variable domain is DSGVTQTPKHLITATGQRVTLRCSPRSGDLSVYWYQQSLDQGLQFLIQYYNGEERAKGNILERFSAQQFPDLHSELNLSSLELGDSALYFCASSTQRTGYSSGANVLTFGAGSRLTVL.

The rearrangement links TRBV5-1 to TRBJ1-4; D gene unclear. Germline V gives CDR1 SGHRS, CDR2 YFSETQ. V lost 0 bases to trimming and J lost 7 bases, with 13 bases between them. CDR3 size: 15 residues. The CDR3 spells CASSLVGLEGEKLFF. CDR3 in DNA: TGCGCCAGCAGCTTGGTTGGGCTGGAGGGTGAAAAACTGTTTTTT.